Below, one TCR beta chain is given with its context. Its antigen is as yet unknown. This sample is drawn from a study of cytomegalovirus exposure and HLA in healthy donors. Study-level results: When a later analysis was performed, an Asian-associated ancestry cluster reportedly had fewer N-insertions than the approximately 690-donor mean. DRB1 showed the most TCR associations and HLA-C the fewest in a later analysis, as rates varied by HLA locus.

Vbeta (60) and Jbeta (13) primers were used in the PCR. Clones were read by immunoSEQ multiplex PCR, and TCRdb kept only the in-frame ones, dropping some. Of fewer than 150,000 clones listed, roughly 74% are singletons. The sequenced sample was PBMCs. The origin of this receptor is a woman between 40 and 55 years old in good health and CMV-seropositive.

CDR3 bases: TGTGCCAGCAGTTCAACAGGGGTTCGGGAGCAGTTCTTC. Its translation: CASSSTGVREQFF. This chain joins TRBV6-6 and TRBJ2-1, with 7 bases identical to TRBD1. Germline assignment: CDR1 MNHNY and CDR2 SVGAGI (reference sequence). V dropped 4 bases and J dropped 10; count of bases not matched to a gene: 7. CDR3 length: 13 residues.